The clone carrying this T cell receptor (beta chain) was counted between two and nine times. Its specificity is unknown. These data belong to a study of CD8+CD57+ T cells in acquired aplastic anemia. About the research overall: Recorded DNA amounts for sorted CD4+ and CD8+ cells had an average of around 3.5 ug. Healthy donor sequencing depth: around 10 million CD4+, 11 million to 14 million CD8+ reads. The study's findings and limits: Sharing between patients and controls was observed for twenty-nine CD8+ CDR3 sequences. CD8+ Simpson's diversity showed no significant patient-control difference.

The template for TCR beta VDJ and CDR3 sequence profiling was genomic DNA. MiXCR, applied by TCRdb to the reads, yields one record per CDR3 protein. Among about 180,000 distinct CDR3 sequences, approximately 46% were seen once, and the ten largest hold around 2.7%. Germline CDR1 and CDR2: SGHVS and FQNEAQ. The ends lost 5 bases at V and 3 bases at J; junction bases unmatched: 7. The CDR3 spans 15 residues. The chain joins TRBV7-8 to TRBJ2-1, with TRBD2 matching 7 bases. The sequence was obtained from a human donor in good health. Sequencing was performed on sorted CD4+, CD8+, or CD8+CD57+ T cells (not recorded which) from PBMCs. CDR3 sequence: CASSAQGTNYNEQFF. The CDR3 bases are TGTGCCAGCAGCGCTCAAGGGACTAACTACAATGAGCAGTTCTTC.